This T cell receptor beta chain was captured by sequencing in a study of T cell repertoires in cytomegalovirus infection. For the study at large: From public TCR beta signatures came an indication of both CMV infection and matching HLA type. Whole-study results and caveats: HLA-C-restricted CMV clonotypes gave the most frequent clonotype in two of eight donors.

This clonotype was found a few times. What it binds is unknown. TCRdb fed the reads into MiXCR, producing one record per CDR3 protein. Among about 110,000 distinct CDR3 sequences listed, around 28% were seen once. The CDR3 spans 13 residues. Trimming at V came to 4 bases and at J to 2 bases, leaving 5 bases not matched to a gene. Germline assignment: CDR1 SQVTM and CDR2 ANQGSEA. The clonotype originates from a human donor in good health (CMV status not recorded). Some clones in this sample may be carry-over from other donors' samples. This chain connects TRBV29-1 to TRBJ2-7, with 7 nucleotides matching TRBD1. The sequencing used CD8+ T cells from cultured PBMCs, collected from culture after CMV antigen stimulation. CDR3 nucleotides: TGCAGCGTTGGGACAGGACAAGCCTACGAGCAGTACTTC. It codes for CSVGTGQAYEQYF.